These 19 T cell receptor beta chains share one sample of origin, sequenced in a study of sequential checkpoint blockade in melanoma. Treatment indicated: randomized to nivolumab then ipilimumab (arm A) or the reverse (arm B). Method: immunoSEQ multiplex PCR; TCRdb's copy keeps in-frame clones and lacks some. Of over 3,500 clones listed, roughly 25% were seen once; the top ten hold under 15%. The sample consisted of tumor tissue (inferred from file names), taken from a patient given nivolumab and ipilimumab in sequence. These TCRs come from a human donor with melanoma.

This clone was recorded a few times. The V gene is TRBV28, the J gene TRBJ1-2, with TRBD1 as a possible D gene (6 bases). V lost 6 bases and J lost 5, with 13 bases in between. The CDR3 sequence is 13 residues long. The germline gives CDR1 MDHEN, CDR2 SYDVKM. The CDR3 sequence is CASRSPGAYGYTF. The CDR3 bases are TGTGCCAGCAGGAGTCCGGGGGCGTATGGCTACACCTTC.

In this sample, this clone turned up a few times. The chain recombines TRBV6-8 with TRBJ1-1; no clear D gene. Trimming stripped 5 bases from V and 6 bases from J, with 10 bases between. Germline loops: CDR1 MNHGY, CDR2 SAAAGT. This CDR3 spans 12 amino acids. CDR3 in DNA: TGTGCCAGCAGTCCCCGGACCTCTGAAGCTTTCTTT. Amino acids: CASSPRTSEAFF.

This clone has only one observation. This chain links TRBV5-1 with TRBJ2-2, with D hard to call. The CDR3 runs 15 residues. Germline loops: CDR1 SGHRS, CDR2 YFSETQ. Between the trimmed V and J ends, which lost 5 bases and 4 bases, there was a span of 15 bases. This CDR3 reads CASSTNWGGTGELFF. The CDR3 nucleotides read TGCGCCAGCAGTACGAACTGGGGTGGCACCGGGGAGCTGTTTTTT.

The rearrangement links TRBV10-2 to TRBJ1-4; no firm D call. The CDR3 is 15 residues long. The germline V and J ends were trimmed by 0 bases and 8 bases, with 13 bases remaining between them. Germline V gene data show CDR1 as WSHSY and CDR2 as SAAADI. This CDR3 reads CASSESQGGAEKLFF. The CDR3 DNA is TGCGCCAGCAGTGAGTCCCAAGGAGGTGCGGAAAAACTGTTTTTT.

The V call is TRBV6-8, the J call TRBJ2-7; 12 nucleotides align to TRBD2. The CDR3 has 16 amino acids. The junction had 6 bases not matched to a gene; V was cut back by 0 bases and J by 6 bases. Germline values: CDR1 MNHGY, CDR2 SAAAGT. CDR3 DNA sequence: TGTGCCAGCAGTTACTCCCCTAGCGGGGGGGCCGTCGAGCAGTACTTC. Translated, it gives CASSYSPSGGAVEQYF.

The genes are TRBV30 and TRBJ1-2, with 8 bases that match TRBD1. CDR1 GTSNPN and CDR2 SVGIG come from the germline V gene (reference sequence). Unmatched junction bases numbered 5, after V lost 8 bases and J lost 3 bases. There are 12 residues in the CDR3. This chain's CDR3 is CALRGQDYGYTF. The CDR3 DNA is TGTGCCCTCAGGGGGCAGGACTATGGCTACACCTTC.

This clone was observed a handful of times. The V call is TRBV5-1, the J call TRBJ2-3; 9 bases agree with TRBD2. This CDR3 region has 16 residues. Germline loops: CDR1 SGHRS, CDR2 YFSETQ. Trimming at V came to 5 bases and at J to 2 bases, leaving 9 bases not matched to a gene. CDR3 sequence reads: CASRRTLAGDTDTQYF. The CDR3, as DNA: TGCGCCAGCAGGCGCACCTTAGCGGGGGACACAGATACGCAGTATTTT.

Regarding this clone: Other DNA sequences within the sample encode an identical CDR3. This chain joins TRBV18 and TRBJ1-5; 8 bases map to TRBD1. V shed 3 bases, J shed 0 bases, and the junction held 4 bases outside the gene matches. Germline V gene sequence: CDR1 KGHSH, CDR2 LQKENI. The CDR3 runs 16 residues. For the CDR3, the DNA is TGTGCCAGCTCACCGGACAGGGCGGATAGCAATCAGCCCCAGCATTTT. This codes for CASSPDRADSNQPQHF.

This clone was counted many times. The chain combines TRBV11-3 with TRBJ1-6; TRBD1 aligns across 12 bases. CDR1 and CDR2 (germline): SGHNT, YENEEA. V lost 5 bases, J lost 9 bases, and 8 bases stayed unmatched. This CDR3 region has 16 residues. The CDR3 bases are TGTGCCAGCAGCGACCCGGGACAGGGGGCTCGTTCACCCCTCCACTTT. Encoded protein: CASSDPGQGARSPLHF.

A few counts support this clone. This chain links TRBV12-2 with TRBJ1-6. TRBV12-2 is a documented pseudogene. The CDR3 totals 16 residues. The CDR3 loop reads CASRLVTGSFNSPLHF. DNA of the CDR3: TGTGCAAGTCGCTTAGTCACGGGATCCTTTAATTCACCCCTCCACTTT.

Only a few counts were recorded for this clone. The chain employs TRBV6-8 and TRBJ1-1, with TRBD1 matching 9 bases. This CDR3 contains 16 residues. J gave up 3 bases and V 4 bases, and 9 bases lay outside the gene matches. CDR1 is MNHGY and CDR2 is SAAAGT in the germline V gene. The CDR3 here is CASSSSPQGADTEAFF. The CDR3 DNA sequence: TGTGCCAGCAGTTCCTCCCCACAGGGGGCGGACACTGAAGCTTTCTTT.

This clone was observed at least ten times. V is TRBV11-3 and J is TRBJ1-2; 7 nucleotides align to TRBD1. The ends lost 0 bases at V and 4 bases at J; junction bases unmatched: 5. The CDR3 loop spans 15 amino acids. Germline loops: CDR1 SGHNT, CDR2 YENEEA. CDR3 sequence: CASSLDGDSFYGYTF. The CDR3 region has the DNA TGTGCCAGCAGCTTAGATGGGGACAGCTTCTATGGCTACACCTTC. The entire variable domain, with the rest obtained from reference TRBV11-3 and TRBJ1-2, is as follows: EAGVVQSPRYKIIEKKQPVAFWCNPISGHNTLYWYLQNLGQGPELLIRYENEEAVDDSQLPKDRFSAERLKGVDSTLKIQPAELGDSAVYLCASSLDGDSFYGYTFGSGTRLTVV.

The rearrangement links TRBV18 to TRBJ2-3; D may be TRBD1 (5 bases). There are 12 residues in the CDR3. CDR1 and CDR2 from the germline V gene are KGHSH and LQKENI. Trimming removed 3 bases from V and 6 bases from J, with 7 bases in between. The CDR3 DNA follows: TGTGCCAGCTCACCGGCAGGGGATACGCAGTATTTT. Translation: CASSPAGDTQYF.

This clone was seen only a few times. The chain joins TRBV9 to TRBJ2-5; 7 positions agree with TRBD1. The ends lost 4 bases at V and 2 bases at J; junction bases unmatched: 5. This CDR3 is 14 amino acids long. The germline CDR1 and CDR2 sequences are SGDLS and YYNGEE. This CDR3 is CASSPGQPQETQYF. As DNA, the CDR3 is TGTGCCAGCAGCCCGGGACAGCCACAAGAGACCCAGTACTTC.

This chain joins TRBV19 and TRBJ2-3, with 10 bases aligning to TRBD2. The germline V gene has CDR1 LNHDA and CDR2 SQIVND (reference sequence). Trimming removed 2 bases from V and 6 bases from J; junction bases left unmatched: 8. The CDR3 runs 16 residues. CDR3 protein: CASSIWSGGAGDTQYF. In DNA, the CDR3 is TGTGCCAGTAGTATATGGAGCGGGGGGGCCGGGGATACGCAGTATTTT.

This chain joins TRBV15 and TRBJ2-5; 9 nucleotides align to TRBD2. Germline V CDR1 and CDR2: LNHNV, YYDKDF (reference sequence). Trimming removed 5 bases from V and 3 bases from J; junction bases left unmatched: 13. The CDR3 is 17 amino acids. The CDR3 protein is CATSGSGGPYAKETQYF. The CDR3 DNA reads as TGTGCCACCAGCGGCAGCGGGGGGCCTTACGCAAAAGAGACCCAGTACTTC. Drawing the rest from reference TRBV15 and TRBJ2-5, the complete variable domain is DAMVIQNPRYQVTQFGKPVTLSCSQTLNHNVMYWYQQKSSQAPKLLFHYYDKDFNNEADTPDNFQSRRPNTSFCFLDIRSPGLGDTAMYLCATSGSGGPYAKETQYFGPGTRLLVL.

This clone was found many times. The chain carries TRBV11-3 and TRBJ1-2; D possibly corresponds to TRBD1 (6 bases). Deletions cut 2 bases from V and 4 bases from J, with 11 bases between. The CDR3 has 14 residues. Germline CDR1 is SGHNT and CDR2 is YENEEA. CDR3 coding DNA: TGTGCCAGCAGCTTACAAGGGGGGGCCTATGGCTACACCTTC. Translation: CASSLQGGAYGYTF.

By share, this clone ranks as medium-sized. V is TRBV9 and J is TRBJ1-6; D call uncertain. CDR3 size: 13 residues. V gave up 4 bases and J gave up 10 bases, with 12 bases separating them. CDR1 and CDR2 (germline): SGDLS, YYNGEE. CDR3 sequence: CASSPETESPLHF. The CDR3 DNA sequence: TGTGCCAGCAGCCCTGAGACGGAGTCACCCCTCCACTTT.

V gene TRBV6-8 combines with J gene TRBJ2-7; D is possibly TRBD1 or TRBD2 (6 bases each). V gave up 10 bases and J gave up 7 bases, with 26 bases separating them. This CDR3 contains 15 residues. Germline V gene data show CDR1 as MNHGY and CDR2 as SAAAGT. The CDR3 loop reads CAIKSSAGGRWEQYF. The DNA of the CDR3 is TGTGCCATCAAGTCGTCTGCCGGGGGCAGGTGGGAGCAGTACTTC.